This passage covers 13 T cell receptor beta chains from one sample sequenced in a study of blood T cell repertoires in COVID-19. The method was immunoSEQ multiplex PCR; TCRdb's version includes in-frame clones alone and lacks a portion of them. The top ten clones hold less than 2% of a sample with about 400,000 clones, roughly 89% of them seen once. Input material: PBMCs or T cells enriched from blood (not recorded which). These receptors were collected from a woman under 40 who had recovered from COVID-19.

This clone was picked up a small number of times. The rearrangement joins TRBV19 to TRBJ1-5; D gene uncertain. Germline lookup yields CDR1 LNHDA and CDR2 SQIVND (reference sequence). The CDR3 runs to 16 residues. Trimming left V 5 bases short and J 2 bases short, with 16 bases between. CDR3 sequence (DNA): TGTGCCAGTAGTTCCACCGTAGTATTGGGCAATCAGCCCCAGCATTTT. It is translated as CASSSTVVLGNQPQHF.

The count of this clone is one. The V and J genes are TRBV7-3 and TRBJ1-1; a weak D match, TRBD1 (5 bases). Trimming took off 7 bases at V and 2 bases at J, with 11 bases between the two ends. This CDR3 has 13 residues. Germline V gene sequence: CDR1 SGHTA, CDR2 FQGTGA. The CDR3: CASNFGGNTEAFF. CDR3 sequence (DNA): TGTGCCAGCAATTTCGGGGGTAACACTGAAGCTTTCTTT.

This chain links TRBV7-8 with TRBJ2-1; 8 nucleotides align to TRBD2. Trimming cost V 5 bases and J 8 bases; bases outside gene matches: 8. Germline lookup yields CDR1 SGHVS and CDR2 FQNEAQ. The CDR3 covers 14 residues. CDR3 bases: TGTGCCAGCAGCGAGACTAGCGTCCCTCATGAGCAGTTCTTC. Protein product: CASSETSVPHEQFF.

The chain recombines TRBV18 with TRBJ1-1; D is unclear. Germline V gene data show CDR1 as KGHSH and CDR2 as LQKENI. This CDR3 region has 15 residues. V was pared by 4 bases and J by 3 bases, with 15 bases between. The CDR3 spells CASSLGRNGDTEAFF. The CDR3 coding sequence is TGTGCCAGCTCACTTGGACGGAACGGGGACACTGAAGCTTTCTTT.

The genes are TRBV5-1 and TRBJ2-7; D possibly corresponds to TRBD1 (6 bases). V shed 2 bases and J shed 1 base, with 10 bases lying between them. Germline CDR1 SGHRS, CDR2 YFSETQ. This CDR3 region has 14 residues. The CDR3 bases are TGCGCCAGCAGCTTCCAGGGGAAATCCTACGAGCAGTACTTC. Its translation is CASSFQGKSYEQYF. Full variable domain (remainder filled in from reference TRBV5-1 and TRBJ2-7): KAGVTQTPRYLIKTRGQQVTLSCSPISGHRSVSWYQQTPGQGLQFLFEYFSETQRNKGNFPGRFSGRQFSNSRSEMNVSTLELGDSALYLCASSFQGKSYEQYFGPGTRLTVT.

The chain has TRBV27 and TRBJ1-5; D gene unclear. The CDR3 runs to 15 residues. The V end was cut by 2 bases, the J end by 5 bases, with 13 bases between. Germline V lookup: CDR1 MNHEY, CDR2 SMNVEV (reference sequence). The CDR3 DNA sequence: TGTGCCAGCAGTTTAGAGGGCGGTACAGATCAGCCCCAGCATTTT. Amino acids: CASSLEGGTDQPQHF.

V gene TRBV18 combines with J gene TRBJ1-1, with a tentative D call TRBD1 (5 bases). CDR1 and CDR2 (germline): KGHSH, LQKENI. V was cut by 6 bases and J by 5 bases, with 16 bases left in between. The CDR3 covers 14 residues. Here the CDR3 DNA reads TGTGCCAGCTCCCCTGGCAGGGATCAAACTGAAGCTTTCTTT. Translated: CASSPGRDQTEAFF.

The V call is TRBV6-2 or TRBV6-3, the J call TRBJ1-2; possibly TRBD1 for D (5 bases). V lost 6 bases to trimming and J lost 6 bases, with 20 bases between them. The CDR3 is made up of 15 amino acids. Germline CDR1 reads MNHEY; CDR2 reads SVGEGT. The CDR3 nucleotides read TGTGCCAGCAGCCCCGGCTTCAGGGCAGATGATGGCTACACCTTC. This gives the protein CASSPGFRADDGYTF.

The chain carries TRBV10-3 and TRBJ2-3; the D gene is possibly TRBD1 (6 bases). Trimming took off 10 bases at V and 6 bases at J, with 20 bases between the two ends. CDR3 length: 14 amino acids. In germline, CDR1 is ENHRY, CDR2 SYGVKD. In DNA, the CDR3 is TGTGCCACCGCCTCGCAGGGGCAAATGGATACGCAGTATTTT. Its protein product is CATASQGQMDTQYF.

The rearrangement links TRBV5-1 to TRBJ1-3, with TRBD1 identical over 8 bases. V shed 4 bases, J shed 1 base, and the junction held 19 bases outside the gene matches. The V gene's germline CDR1 is SGHRS and CDR2 YFSETQ. This CDR3 contains 20 residues. This CDR3 is CASSQHRTGRFRHSGNTIYF. DNA for the CDR3: TGCGCCAGCAGCCAACACCGGACAGGGAGATTTCGGCATTCTGGAAACACCATATATTTT.

The genes are TRBV12-3 or TRBV12-4 and TRBJ1-3, with 8 bases fitting TRBD1. The CDR3 is 13 amino acids. V shed 3 bases and J 8 bases; nucleotides not matched to a gene: 3. DNA for the CDR3: TGTGCCAGCAGTTTGGACAGGGAGGACACCATATATTTT. This gives the protein CASSLDREDTIYF.

This chain connects TRBV12-3 or TRBV12-4 to TRBJ1-1, with D possibly being TRBD1 (5 bases). The V gene lost 3 bases and the J gene lost 10 bases, with 15 bases spanning the gap. The CDR3 runs 13 residues. CDR3: CASSLGQALGAFF. CDR3 nucleotides: TGTGCCAGCAGTTTGGGGCAGGCCCTGGGAGCTTTCTTT.

V gene TRBV6-5 combines with J gene TRBJ2-7, with TRBD2 as a possible D gene (6 bases). Germline loops: CDR1 MNHEY, CDR2 SVGAGI. V dropped 0 bases and J dropped 2 bases, with 14 bases sitting between them. The CDR3 sequence is 16 residues long. CDR3 region: CASSYSPGRSTYEQYF. DNA for the CDR3: TGTGCCAGCAGTTACTCGCCGGGGAGGAGTACCTACGAGCAGTACTTC.